This TCR beta chain was recorded in a study of cytomegalovirus exposure and HLA in healthy donors (dated by TCRdb to 2015 to 2018). In terms of the full investigation: An earlier analysis of roughly 500 of the donors reported about 290 Gb of sequence data and more than 90 million unique TCR beta sequences from 150 million to 200 million T cells. Rather than drawing on any new phenotypic data, the later analysis identified candidate immune exposures from TCR beta sequences and the way those sequences occurred across donors. Of the 300 to 500 genotyped donors, 75% to 85% were placed in the genetic ancestry cluster associated with self-reported Caucasian donors. Alongside the repertoire data, information on donor age, sex, ethnicity and CMV serostatus was compiled. A later genetic analysis took genome-wide SNP genotypes for about 55% of the 666 donors and used that subset as a discovery cohort. Using immunosequencing, the study profiled T cell repertoires from fewer than 850 subjects and related those repertoires to cytomegalovirus serostatus. Across 300 to 400 genotyped donors of the cohort, an average of about 250,000 unique TCR beta nucleotide sequences per donor were sequenced, and roughly 20% of those sequences were non-productive. A later analysis re-examined previously published TCR beta repertoires from more than 550 donors and added high-resolution HLA genotyping to investigate patterns of TCR occurrence. In an earlier analysis of about 590 of the donors, high-throughput TCR beta sequencing was used to judge whether each TCR beta V gene segment behaved as functional or pseudogenic. Along with the approximately 650-subject first cohort, a separate validation cohort of over 90 different subjects was used. Approximately 310 gigabases of sequencing data and approximately 85 million unique TCR sequences were included in an early release covering about 620 HLA-typed donors. The study aimed to test whether cataloging public T cell receptors could reveal signatures of past pathogen exposure. HLA typing included class I and class II loci at four-digit resolution. Every discovery cohort repertoire had been produced on one sequencing platform. Because of strong linkage in the cohort, roughly five DR-DQ haplotypes were treated as single units for association and clustering. The study combined high-throughput TCR immunosequencing, statistical association of individual TCRs with disease status, and machine learning to predict cytomegalovirus infection status. The number of typed donors differed by locus: roughly 629-630 for A, B, C, DRB1 and DQB1; 522 for DQA1; some 610 for DPA1; and about 450 for DPB1.

Trimming costs V 4 bases and J 3 bases, and their ends lie 13 bases apart. From the germline V gene (reference sequence), CDR1 is WNHNN and CDR2 is SYGVQD. The CDR3 starts with the cysteine, ends with the phenylalanine, and has 14 residues. Only the CDR3 region is kept as DNA, spanning 42 bases read in frame from base 1. Concerning this clone itself: The antigen it recognizes is unknown. No base quality values were provided; no much bigger clone lies one nucleotide off.

The cohort was made up of approximately 700 healthy bone marrow donors. At the time of sampling, every cohort member was nominally healthy, though immune exposures that went unrecorded were likely present. The donor was CMV seronegative and belonged to the group of under 400 seronegative cohort members. A peripheral blood sample was provided by each donor, and peripheral blood mononuclear cells were used for TCR beta sequencing. The Qiagen DNeasy Blood Extraction Kit was used to extract genomic DNA from the blood cell samples. The library relied on the immunoSEQ multiplex PCR assay. A mixture of 60 forward primers for TCR Vbeta segments and 13 reverse primers for TCR Jbeta segments was used in the multiplex PCR. The CDR3 region of rearranged TCR beta genes was amplified from genomic DNA with a multiplex PCR assay. The Illumina HiSeq System was used to sequence the amplified TCR beta libraries as 87-base-pair reads. In the authors' own workflow: A later analysis tallied 75 million to 95 million unique TCR beta chains across the 650 to 750 repertoires, and approximately 12 million of those chains were shared by two or more donors. A nearest-neighbor algorithm error-corrected the raw reads and collapsed the reads into unique sequences, merging closely related sequences to remove PCR and sequencing errors. Alignment of CDR3 sequences to IMGT reference sequences was used to assign V, D and J gene segments. For a sequence to be retained, a match of at least six nucleotides to both a V gene segment and a J gene segment was required. Rearrangements were classified as productive when the CDR3 lacked stop codons and remained in frame with V and J, and all other rearrangements were classified as non-productive. CDR3 was defined according to IMGT convention as the region running from the second conserved V-encoded cysteine to the conserved J-encoded phenylalanine. The earlier analysis of about 560 of the donors excluded any sequence lacking an unambiguous match to a single V gene segment. An earlier analysis of several hundred of the donors called V segments functional above 56.7% productive rearrangements and segregating when the between-donor standard deviation exceeded 5%. A statistical classification framework was developed to diagnose cytomegalovirus status using the catalog of TCR beta chain sequences. In a later analysis, V and J genes were assigned by comparing TCR nucleotide sequences against IMGT/GENE-DB human TR gene sequences. The TCRdist pipeline was used in a later analysis to assign CDR3 sequences and most-parsimonious VDJ recombination scenarios. A later analysis defined each TCR beta chain by its CDR3 amino acid sequence plus V-gene family, and excluded reads lacking a unique V-gene family. In a later analysis, nearly 600 highly shared, low-generation-probability nucleotide sequences were removed to address suspected cross-contamination and a sequencing artifact. For each public chain, a later analysis derived a clonal expansion index from normalized ranks of inferred template counts within each repertoire. A later analysis computed generation probabilities with a VDJ recombination model fitted to out-of-frame rearrangements, and checked the results against IGoR. A later analysis scored TCR-TCR, TCR-HLA and TCR-CMV co-occurrence with hypergeometric tests, applying a repertoire-size bias correction to TCR pairs. To estimate false discovery rates, a later analysis permuted the HLA or CMV assignments 20 times. In a later analysis, co-occurring TCRs were grouped with DBSCAN, and TCRdist sequence similarity was added when clustering was performed within HLA-allele-positive subsets. Repertoires with fewer than 30,000 or more than 120,000 public chains were left out of co-occurrence clustering, as were roughly five repertoires with anomalous nucleotide sharing. TCRdb took this table from immuneACCESS and kept in-frame rearrangements with V and J called. Such tables lack part of the clones; where checked against another copy, unresolved V genes explain under half of the gap, and the rest is unexplained. V, J and clone size were drawn from that table, and D and trimming were deduced from the DNA. This sample comprises 100,000 to 150,000 clones, approximately 84% of them detected only once. Roughly 1.9% of the sample is taken by the ten largest.

What the work shows at the level of the full study, not this receptor alone: A further reported finding was that TCR beta sequences accurately predicted the HLA-A and HLA-B alleles for most subjects in the first cohort. In vitro tests confirmed that a few of the cytomegalovirus-associated TCR beta chains recognize cytomegalovirus antigens. Some IMGT-functional V segments, including TRBV6-2 and TRBV6-3, could not be told apart with the 87-base-pair reads, so those segments were excluded. The study listed approximately 150 TCR beta chains as associated with cytomegalovirus. The classifier was reported to diagnose cytomegalovirus status with high specificity and sensitivity in both the original cohort and the validation cohort. According to the authors, the approach could potentially be generalized to other disease states and immunological phenotypes. Roughly uniform sequencing depth across donors was assumed in presence/absence analyses, although this assumption may not hold. The earlier analysis of about 600 of the donors excluded 15 to 20 rarely observed V segments, including chromosome 9 orphons, because counts were too low. According to a later analysis, TCR association rates differed among HLA loci, with DRB1 alleles showing the most associated TCRs and HLA-C alleles showing the fewest. A later genetic analysis associated a missense DCLRE1C variant with V-gene and J-gene trimming of TCR beta chains, and an independent cohort replicated the association. In a later analysis, HLA-associated TCR beta chains showed more clonal expansion and lower generation probabilities than non-associated chains that were equally common. At a false discovery rate of 0.05, a later analysis linked approximately 18,000 TCR beta sequences to specific HLA alleles. According to a later analysis, parvovirus B19, influenza, CMV and Epstein-Barr virus appeared linked to several top co-occurrence clusters. An earlier analysis of approximately 600 of the donors showed that most TCR beta V segments appeared in productive rearrangements either about 90% or about 30% of the time, which broadly matched IMGT annotations. Immune exposure information for the cohort was limited to CMV serostatus. Correlated functional status among segregating V segments might be attributable to linkage disequilibrium, but an unknown experimental factor could not be ruled out. Strong co-occurrence of HLA alleles, especially DR and DQ, made assigning TCR associations to individual alleles difficult. Most TCR sequences were seen in very few donors, while some public TCRs were found in many individuals. A later analysis found that most CMV-associated TCR beta chains appeared HLA-restricted, with HLA associations seemingly driven largely by CMV exposure. Because HLA typing was unavailable for some donors at each locus, only the typed subset was used in association tests. Only TCR beta chains were sequenced in this cohort, and the absence of alpha or paired-chain data limited detectable features. A cluster of highly shared sequence variants was judged likely to represent a technical artifact of the sequencing pipeline. In a later genetic analysis, fewer N-insertions in productive TCRs were reported among donors in an Asian-associated ancestry cluster than the approximately 630-donor mean.

Material: PBMCs. The sequence was obtained from a woman in her forties in good health and CMV-seronegative. The sequence is built from TRBV10-1 and TRBJ2-7; the D gene is possibly TRBD2, with 5 bases matching. The CDR3 region has the sequence CASSAQQEGYEQYF. The sequenced DNA is TGCGCCAGCAGTGCCCAACAAGAGGGCTACGAGCAGTACTTC.